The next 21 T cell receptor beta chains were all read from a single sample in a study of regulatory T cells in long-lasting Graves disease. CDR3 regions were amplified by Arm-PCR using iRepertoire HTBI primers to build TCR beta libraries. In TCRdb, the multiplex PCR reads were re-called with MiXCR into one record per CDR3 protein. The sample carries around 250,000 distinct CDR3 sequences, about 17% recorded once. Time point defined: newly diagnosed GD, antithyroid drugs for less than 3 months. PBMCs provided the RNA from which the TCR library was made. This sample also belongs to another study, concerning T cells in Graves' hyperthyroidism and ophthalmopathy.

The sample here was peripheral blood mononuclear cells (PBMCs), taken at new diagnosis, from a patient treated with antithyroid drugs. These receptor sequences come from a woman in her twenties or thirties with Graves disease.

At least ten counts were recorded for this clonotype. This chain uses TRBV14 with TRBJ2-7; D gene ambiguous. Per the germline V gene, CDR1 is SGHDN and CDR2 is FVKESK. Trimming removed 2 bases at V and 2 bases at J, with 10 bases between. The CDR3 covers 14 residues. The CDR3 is CASSQLKSPYEQYF. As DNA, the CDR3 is TGTGCCAGCAGCCAACTAAAGTCCCCCTACGAGCAGTACTTC.

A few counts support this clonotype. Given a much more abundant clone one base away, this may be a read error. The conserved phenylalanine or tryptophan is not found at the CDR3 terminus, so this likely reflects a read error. For the CDR3, the DNA is TGTGCCAGCACCTGGGACAGCACCTATGGCTACACCTCC. Protein: CASTWDSTYGYTS. This chain links TRBV2 with TRBJ1-2, with 7 bases identical to TRBD1. The CDR3 spans 13 residues. In germline, CDR1 is SNHLY, CDR2 FYNNEI. V gave up 7 bases and J gave up 4 bases; unmatched junction bases: 6.

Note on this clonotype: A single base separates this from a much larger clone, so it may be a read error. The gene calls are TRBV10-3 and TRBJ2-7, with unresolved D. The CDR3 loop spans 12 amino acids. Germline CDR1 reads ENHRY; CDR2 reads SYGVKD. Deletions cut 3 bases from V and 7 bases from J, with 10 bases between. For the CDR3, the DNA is TGTGCCATCAGTGAATCTGCCTCTGAGCAGTACTTC. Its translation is CAISESASEQYF.

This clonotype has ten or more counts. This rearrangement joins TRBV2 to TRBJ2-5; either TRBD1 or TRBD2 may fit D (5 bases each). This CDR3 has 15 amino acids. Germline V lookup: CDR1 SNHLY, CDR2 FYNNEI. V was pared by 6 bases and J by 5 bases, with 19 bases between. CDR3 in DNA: TGTGCCAGCAGGGGGGACCGTTCTGACCGGGAGACCCAGTACTTC. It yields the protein CASRGDRSDRETQYF.

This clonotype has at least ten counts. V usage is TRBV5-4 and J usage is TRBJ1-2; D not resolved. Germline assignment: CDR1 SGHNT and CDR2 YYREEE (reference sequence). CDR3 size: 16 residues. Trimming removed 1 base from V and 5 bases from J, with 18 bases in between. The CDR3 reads CASSLWPTGYLYGYTF. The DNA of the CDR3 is TGTGCCAGCAGCTTGTGGCCGACGGGATACTTATATGGCTACACCTTC.

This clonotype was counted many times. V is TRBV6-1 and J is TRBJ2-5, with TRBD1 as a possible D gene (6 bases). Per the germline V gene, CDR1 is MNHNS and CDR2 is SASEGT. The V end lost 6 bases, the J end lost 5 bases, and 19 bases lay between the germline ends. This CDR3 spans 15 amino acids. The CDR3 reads CASRNSAGALETQYF. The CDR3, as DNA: TGTGCCAGCAGAAACAGCGCAGGGGCGTTGGAGACCCAGTACTTC.

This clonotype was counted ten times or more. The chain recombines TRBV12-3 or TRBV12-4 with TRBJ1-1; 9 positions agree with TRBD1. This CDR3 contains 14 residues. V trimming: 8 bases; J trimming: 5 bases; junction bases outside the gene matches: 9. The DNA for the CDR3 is TGTGCCAGCTACACTACAGGGGGCTTAACTGAAGCTTTCTTT. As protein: CASYTTGGLTEAFF.

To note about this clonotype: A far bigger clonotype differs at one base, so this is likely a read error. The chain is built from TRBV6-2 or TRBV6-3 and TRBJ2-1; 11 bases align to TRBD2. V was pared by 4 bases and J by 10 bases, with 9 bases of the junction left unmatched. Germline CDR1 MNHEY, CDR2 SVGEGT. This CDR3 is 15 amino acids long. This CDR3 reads CASSLGTSGPYEQFF. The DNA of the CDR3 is TGTGCCAGCAGTTTAGGGACTAGCGGTCCCTACGAGCAGTTCTTC.

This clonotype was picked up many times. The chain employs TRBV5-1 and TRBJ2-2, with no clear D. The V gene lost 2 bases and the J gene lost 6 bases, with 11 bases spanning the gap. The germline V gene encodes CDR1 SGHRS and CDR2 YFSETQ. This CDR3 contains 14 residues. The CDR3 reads CASSLTVLSGELFF. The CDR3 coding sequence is TGCGCCAGCAGCTTAACGGTTCTATCCGGGGAGCTGTTTTTT.

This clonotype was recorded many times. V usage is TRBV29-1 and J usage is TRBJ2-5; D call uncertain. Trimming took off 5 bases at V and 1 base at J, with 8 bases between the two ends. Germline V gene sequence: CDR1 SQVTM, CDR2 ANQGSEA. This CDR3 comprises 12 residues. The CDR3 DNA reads TGCAGCGTTCAAGGTCCCCAAGAGACCCAGTACTTC. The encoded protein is CSVQGPQETQYF.

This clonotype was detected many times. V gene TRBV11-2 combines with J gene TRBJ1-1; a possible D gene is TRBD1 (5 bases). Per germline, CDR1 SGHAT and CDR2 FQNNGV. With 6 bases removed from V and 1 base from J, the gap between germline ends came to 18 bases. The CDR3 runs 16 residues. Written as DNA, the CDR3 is TGTGCCAGCAGATCTAGCGGGGGTCGGGGGAACACTGAAGCTTTCTTT. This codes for CASRSSGGRGNTEAFF.

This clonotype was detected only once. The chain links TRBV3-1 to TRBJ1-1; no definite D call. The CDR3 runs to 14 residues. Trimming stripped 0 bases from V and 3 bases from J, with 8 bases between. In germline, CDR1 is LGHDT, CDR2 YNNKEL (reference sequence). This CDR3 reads CASSQDGEDTEAFF. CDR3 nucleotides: TGTGCCAGCAGCCAAGATGGGGAGGACACTGAAGCTTTCTTT.

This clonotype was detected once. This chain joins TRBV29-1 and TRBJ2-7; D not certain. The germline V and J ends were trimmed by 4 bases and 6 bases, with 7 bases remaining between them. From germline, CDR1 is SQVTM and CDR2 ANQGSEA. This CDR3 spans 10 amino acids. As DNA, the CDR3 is TGCAGCGTTGTAGGGATCGAGCAGTACTTC. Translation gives CSVVGIEQYF.

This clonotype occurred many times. CDR3 sequence (DNA): TGTGCCAGCAGATCTACTGCGGGTGATACGCAGTATTTT. It codes for CASRSTAGDTQYF. The V and J genes are TRBV11-2 and TRBJ2-3; maybe TRBD2 (5 bases). The CDR3 spans 13 residues. The germline V and J ends were trimmed by 6 bases and 6 bases, with 13 bases remaining between them. Germline V gene lookup returns CDR1 SGHAT and CDR2 FQNNGV.

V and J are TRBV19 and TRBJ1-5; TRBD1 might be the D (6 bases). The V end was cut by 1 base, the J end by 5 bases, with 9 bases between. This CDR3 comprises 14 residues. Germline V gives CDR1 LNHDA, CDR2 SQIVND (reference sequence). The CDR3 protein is CASSIAYRDQPQHF. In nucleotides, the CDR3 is TGTGCCAGTAGTATAGCCTACAGGGATCAGCCCCAGCATTTT.

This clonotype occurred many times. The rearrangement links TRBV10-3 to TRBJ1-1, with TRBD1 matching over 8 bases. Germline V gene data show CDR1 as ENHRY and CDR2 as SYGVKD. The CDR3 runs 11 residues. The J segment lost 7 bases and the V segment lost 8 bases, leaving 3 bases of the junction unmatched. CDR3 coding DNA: TGTGCCATCGGGGACAGGAGTGAAGCTTTCTTT. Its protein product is CAIGDRSEAFF.

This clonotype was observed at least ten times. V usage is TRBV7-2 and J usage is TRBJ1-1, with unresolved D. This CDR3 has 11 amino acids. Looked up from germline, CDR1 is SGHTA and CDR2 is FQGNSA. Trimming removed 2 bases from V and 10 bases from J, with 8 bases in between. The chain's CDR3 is CASSLNSVAFF. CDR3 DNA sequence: TGTGCCAGCAGCTTAAATTCGGTAGCTTTCTTT.

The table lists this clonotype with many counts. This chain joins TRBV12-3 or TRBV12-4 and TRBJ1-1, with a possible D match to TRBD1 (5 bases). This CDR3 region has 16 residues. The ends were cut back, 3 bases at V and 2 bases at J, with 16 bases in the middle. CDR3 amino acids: CASSLEGPGLNTEAFF. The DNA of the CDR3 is TGTGCCAGCAGTTTGGAGGGGCCGGGATTAAACACTGAAGCTTTCTTT.

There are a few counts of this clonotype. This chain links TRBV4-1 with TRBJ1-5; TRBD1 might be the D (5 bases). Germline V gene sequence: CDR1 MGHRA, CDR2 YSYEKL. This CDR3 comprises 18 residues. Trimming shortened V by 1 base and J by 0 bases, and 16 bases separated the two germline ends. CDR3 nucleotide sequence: TGCGCCAGCAGCCAAGCAACTGTCGTAGGGGATAGCAATCAGCCCCAGCATTTT. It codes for CASSQATVVGDSNQPQHF.

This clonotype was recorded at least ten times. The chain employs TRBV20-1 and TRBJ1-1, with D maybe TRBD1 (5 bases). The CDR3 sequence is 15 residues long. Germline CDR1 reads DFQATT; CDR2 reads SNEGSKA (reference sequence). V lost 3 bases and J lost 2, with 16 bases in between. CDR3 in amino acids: CSARTLQDLNTEAFF. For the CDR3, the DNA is TGCAGTGCTAGGACCCTACAGGACCTAAACACTGAAGCTTTCTTT.

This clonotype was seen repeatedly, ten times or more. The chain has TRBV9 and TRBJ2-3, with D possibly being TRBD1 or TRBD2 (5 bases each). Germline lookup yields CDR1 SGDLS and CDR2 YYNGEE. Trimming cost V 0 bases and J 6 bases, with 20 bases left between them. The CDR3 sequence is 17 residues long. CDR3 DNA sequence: TGTGCCAGCAGCGTAGATCCGGGGACCAAGAGAGGCGATACGCAGTATTTT. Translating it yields CASSVDPGTKRGDTQYF.